This entry concerns a single T cell receptor (beta chain). Original processing notes: Reference gene primer amplification in the assay estimated nucleated cell counts. Some clones are missing from TCRdb's copy, which holds only in-frame ones; the method was immunoSEQ multiplex PCR. The V and J calls and clone size come from that table; D and trimming were worked out from the DNA. This sample carries tens of thousands of clones, 85% to 95% of them seen once, and the ten largest clones take about 3%. The sample comes from a study of blood T cell repertoires in COVID-19. Study-level information: Sites across the United States, Italy and Spain contributed samples from acute and convalescent COVID-19. T cells, B-cell-depleted T cells, or PBMCs provided the cDNA or gDNA that served as material.

Trimming pared 0 bases from V and 2 bases from J, leaving 15 bases between. The CDR3 is 16 amino acids. The specimen sequenced was peripheral blood. The TCR comes from a human donor in a cohort sampled during active COVID-19. The rearrangement uses TRBV5-7 and TRBJ2-7; D possibly corresponds to TRBD1 (6 bases). TRBV5-7 is assigned to the ORF class and has an uncertain function. The CDR3 DNA reads TGTGCCAGCAGCTTGGCCAACAGGGCGTTAGCCTACGAGCAGTACTTC. This sequence encodes CASSLANRALAYEQYF.